This T cell receptor (beta chain) was identified during a study of Graves' ophthalmopathy and Graves' hyperthyroidism. At least ten counts were recorded for this clonotype. Its cognate antigen is unknown. Germline V CDR1 and CDR2: SGHTS, YDEGEE. The CDR3 loop spans 15 amino acids. The germline V and J ends were trimmed by 4 bases and 6 bases, with 14 bases remaining between them. RNA transcripts served as template for amplifying TCR beta CDR3 sequences. Amplification began with first-round RT-PCR using HTBI primers, then second-round multiplex PCR was performed. TCRdb fed the multiplex PCR reads into MiXCR, producing one record per CDR3 protein. Of around 1,000,000 distinct CDR3 sequences listed, 36% are singletons. Study-wide findings and caveats: Detected in blood as well were most expanded thyroid clonotypes with frequency above 0.001.

The chain combines TRBV5-8 with TRBJ1-6; D is unclear. The sequenced sample was peripheral blood or thyroid tissue (not recorded which). The TCR originated in an adult man with Graves' hyperthyroidism. DNA of the CDR3: TGTGCCAGCAGCCTGCCGGGAGGTAGTAATTCACCCCTCCACTTT. Amino acid sequence: CASSLPGGSNSPLHF.